One and the same sample provided the 27 T cell receptor beta chains below, sequenced in a study of CD8 T cells in ankylosing spondylitis. TCRdb recomputed calls from the 5' RACE reads with MiXCR, one row per CDR3 protein. The sample records approximately 260,000 distinct CDR3 sequences, roughly 8.6% being singletons. Source material: blood, either unsorted or a sorted T cell fraction (not recorded which). These receptors originate from a male donor with ankylosing spondylitis or in good health (not recorded which).

This clonotype showed up many times. The J gene is TRBJ2-7, the V gene TRBV4-2; TRBD1 might be the D (6 bases). The CDR3 runs to 14 residues. V was trimmed by 3 bases and J by 3 bases, leaving 12 bases between them. Per the germline V gene, CDR1 is LGHNA and CDR2 is YNFKEQ. CDR3 region: CASSQDQQGYEQYF. CDR3 nucleotide sequence: TGTGCCAGCAGCCAGGATCAACAGGGCTACGAGCAGTACTTC.

In this sample, this clonotype turned up many times. The chain joins TRBV12-3 or TRBV12-4 to TRBJ2-7; possible D gene TRBD1, 5 bases. This CDR3 is built from 15 residues. Trimming shortened V by 1 base and J by 5 bases, and 15 bases separated the two germline ends. CDR3 bases: TGTGCCAGCAGTTTAGTGATCGCAGGGTGGGACGAGCAGTACTTC. Protein product: CASSLVIAGWDEQYF.

This clonotype has only a few counts. The chain recombines TRBV12-3 or TRBV12-4 with TRBJ1-5; D might be TRBD1 (5 bases). There are 15 residues in the CDR3. V shed 6 bases and J shed 0 bases, with 12 bases lying between them. The CDR3 coding sequence is TGTGCCAGCAGGTGGGGGGGACCTAGCAATCAGCCCCAGCATTTT. It is translated as CASRWGGPSNQPQHF.

CDR3 bases: TGTGCCAGCAGCTTAGCGGGGGTAGCGGGGGTGGCCTACAATGAGCAGTTCTTC. It codes for CASSLAGVAGVAYNEQFF. The chain carries TRBV7-2 and TRBJ2-1; the match to TRBD2 covers 9 bases. The CDR3 loop spans 18 amino acids. Trimming at V came to 0 bases and at J to 2 bases, leaving 8 bases not matched to a gene. Germline V gene sequence: CDR1 SGHTA, CDR2 FQGNSA.

This clonotype was seen many times. The chain is built from TRBV12-3 or TRBV12-4 and TRBJ2-7; TRBD2 might be the D (5 bases). The CDR3 contains 14 residues. Between the trimmed V and J ends, which lost 2 bases and 5 bases, there was a span of 13 bases. CDR3 nucleotides: TGTGCCAGCAGTTTAATCTCGGGAATCCACGAGCAGTACTTC. It translates to CASSLISGIHEQYF.

This clonotype was counted ten times or more. This clone may be a read error of a much larger clone one base away. This sequence joins TRBV20-1 and TRBJ2-3, with a tentative D call TRBD1 (6 bases). The CDR3 sequence is 17 residues long. Germline V CDR1 and CDR2: DFQATT, SNEGSKA (reference sequence). This CDR3 reads CCARERLTGSWKDTQYF. The CDR3 DNA sequence: TGCTGTGCTAGAGAGCGGTTAACAGGGTCCTGGAAAGATACGCAGTATTTT.

This clonotype was observed at least ten times. The chain uses TRBV7-2 and TRBJ1-5, with D possibly TRBD1 on 5 matching bases. Deletions cut 3 bases from V and 2 bases from J, with 11 bases between. Germline CDR1 reads SGHTA; CDR2 reads FQGNSA. CDR3 size: 15 residues. In DNA, the CDR3 is TGTGCCAGCAGCTTCGGGTTGGGGGGCAATCAGCCCCAGCATTTT. It is translated as CASSFGLGGNQPQHF.

This clonotype was seen ten or more times. This rearrangement joins TRBV5-1 to TRBJ1-6, with 9 bases aligning to TRBD1. There are 14 residues in the CDR3. J was trimmed by 8 bases and V by 2 bases; bases with no gene match: 2. Germline CDR1 and CDR2: SGHRS and YFSETQ. CDR3 amino acids: CASSLQGADSPLHF. The DNA for the CDR3 is TGCGCCAGCAGCTTACAGGGGGCTGATTCACCCCTCCACTTT.

In its sample, this clonotype was seen many times. The chain links TRBV19 to TRBJ1-3; D call uncertain. Trimming took 4 bases from V and 2 from J, leaving 12 bases between them. CDR1 is LNHDA, CDR2 SQIVND, per germline (reference sequence). The CDR3 length is 15 residues. The CDR3 region has the DNA TGTGCCAGTAGTACCTCGGGGAGGGCTGGAAACACCATATATTTT. Its translation: CASSTSGRAGNTIYF. Drawing the rest from reference TRBV19 and TRBJ1-3, the complete variable domain is DGGITQSPKYLFRKEGQNVTLSCEQNLNHDAMYWYRQDPGQGLRLIYYSQIVNDFQKGDIAEGYSVSREKKESFPLTVTSAQKNPTAFYLCASSTSGRAGNTIYFGEGSWLTVV.

The CDR3 bases are TGTGCCAGCAGTGCGGGACAGGGGGGAGAGACCCAGTACTTC. This gives the protein CASSAGQGGETQYF. The chain couples TRBV2 to TRBJ2-5, with 11 positions matching TRBD1. Germline V lookup: CDR1 SNHLY, CDR2 FYNNEI. The junction had 2 bases not matched to a gene; V was cut back by 4 bases and J by 4 bases. This CDR3 has 14 residues. The variable domain in full, with the rest retrieved from reference TRBV2 and TRBJ2-5, is EPEVTQTPSHQVTQMGQEVILRCVPISNHLYFYWYRQILGQKVEFLVSFYNNEISEKSEIFDDQFSVERPDGSNFTLKIRSTKLEDSAMYFCASSAGQGGETQYFGPGTRLLVL.

This clonotype has ten or more counts. The J gene is TRBJ2-3, the V gene TRBV20-1; D might be TRBD1 or TRBD2, each matching 5 bases. CDR1 and CDR2 (germline): DFQATT, SNEGSKA (reference sequence). This CDR3 has 13 amino acids. V lost 6 bases and J 0 bases, leaving 10 bases between the germline ends. CDR3 protein: CSAQGPSTDTQYF. The CDR3, as DNA: TGCAGTGCCCAGGGACCGAGCACAGATACGCAGTATTTT.

This clonotype was seen many times. The chain employs TRBV3-1 and TRBJ2-6, with D uncertain. Trimming removed 0 bases from V and 4 bases from J, with 10 bases in between. This CDR3 comprises 16 residues. Germline V gene sequence: CDR1 LGHDT, CDR2 YNNKEL (reference sequence). The CDR3 here is CASSQEARAGANVLTF. CDR3 nucleotide sequence: TGTGCCAGCAGCCAAGAAGCACGTGCAGGGGCCAACGTCCTGACTTTC. The whole variable domain, remainder taken from reference TRBV3-1 and TRBJ2-6, is DTAVSQTPKYLVTQMGNDKSIKCEQNLGHDTMYWYKQDSKKFLKIMFSYNNKELIINETVPNRFSPKSPDKAHLNLHINSLELGDSAVYFCASSQEARAGANVLTFGAGSRLTVL.

The sample holds a few counts of this clonotype. V usage is TRBV30 and J usage is TRBJ2-3; D not certain. Germline V lookup: CDR1 GTSNPN, CDR2 SVGIG (reference sequence). V lost 0 bases, J lost 2 bases, and 6 bases lay in between. The CDR3 runs 13 residues. The DNA for the CDR3 is TGTGCCTGGAGTGTCGTTTACACAGATACGCAGTATTTT. This codes for CAWSVVYTDTQYF.

This clonotype was picked up many times. CDR3 in DNA: TGTGCCAGCAGCTTGGATCCCCTCCAGAACACTGAAGCTTTCTTT. This sequence encodes CASSLDPLQNTEAFF. The V call is TRBV5-8, the J call TRBJ1-1; D is ambiguous. CDR1 and CDR2 from the germline V gene are SGHTS and YDEGEE. V lost 0 bases to trimming and J lost 1 base, with 10 bases between them. CDR3 length equals 15 residues. The full variable domain, in which reference TRBV5-8 and TRBJ1-1 provide the parts outside the CDR3, is EAGVTQSPTHLIKTRGQQATLRCSPISGHTSVYWYQQALGLGLQFLLWYDEGEERNRGNFPPRFSGRQFPNYSSELNVNALELEDSALYLCASSLDPLQNTEAFFGQGTRLTVV.

This clonotype was counted ten times or more. V usage is TRBV18 and J usage is TRBJ1-6; D unresolved. Deletions cut 3 bases from V and 6 bases from J, with 12 bases between. Germline lookup yields CDR1 KGHSH and CDR2 LQKENI. The CDR3 consists of 15 residues. CDR3 region: CASSPGGPSNSPLHF. CDR3 nucleotides: TGTGCCAGCTCACCCGGAGGACCGAGTAATTCACCCCTCCACTTT.

Comment on this clonotype: A much larger clonotype is one base distant, so this may be a read error. The gene calls are TRBV7-9 and TRBJ2-5; D might be TRBD2 (6 bases). This CDR3 has 17 residues. From germline, CDR1 is SEHNR and CDR2 FQNEAQ (reference sequence). Trimming removed 8 bases from V and 1 base from J, with 23 bases in between. The DNA for the CDR3 is TGTGCCAGCGCCCCGCGGGATTCTATCTTTCGCCAAGAGACCCAGTACTTC. Translated: CASAPRDSIFRQETQYF. Full variable domain (remainder filled in from reference TRBV7-9 and TRBJ2-5): DTGVSQNPRHKITKRGQNVTFRCDPISEHNRLYWYRQTLGQGPEFLTYFQNEAQLEKSRLLSDRFSAERPKGSFSTLEIQRTEQGDSAMYLCASAPRDSIFRQETQYFGPGTRLLVL.

This clonotype has at least ten counts. In this CDR3 the conserved last residue, phenylalanine or tryptophan, is missing, so a read error is likely. The DNA is omitted, as the CDR3 cannot be located on it reliably, and the CDR3 follows TCRdb's listing. The rearrangement links TRBV20-1 to TRBJ1-2; the table's D call TRBD1 went unverified against the DNA. The CDR3 is 11 residues long, ends included. Germline V gene sequence: CDR1 DFQATT, CDR2 SNEGSKA (reference sequence). CDR3 residues: CSAYARDSFFL.

CDR3 protein: CASSEVVSAGTYEQYF. The CDR3 region has the DNA TGTGCCAGCAGTGAAGTGGTCTCTGCAGGGACCTACGAGCAGTACTTC. This rearrangement joins TRBV2 to TRBJ2-7, with a tentative D call TRBD1 (5 bases). The germline V gene encodes CDR1 SNHLY and CDR2 FYNNEI. V was pared by 1 base and J by 2 bases, with 15 bases between. This CDR3 contains 16 residues. The whole variable domain, remainder taken from reference TRBV2 and TRBJ2-7, is EPEVTQTPSHQVTQMGQEVILRCVPISNHLYFYWYRQILGQKVEFLVSFYNNEISEKSEIFDDQFSVERPDGSNFTLKIRSTKLEDSAMYFCASSEVVSAGTYEQYFGPGTRLTVT.

Turning to this clonotype: This may be a read error, as it is one base from a much larger clone. The chain couples TRBV2 to TRBJ2-2; D possibly uses TRBD1 or TRBD2 (5 bases each). The CDR3 is 12 residues long. Per germline, CDR1 SNHLY and CDR2 FYNNEI. CDR3 amino acids: CASSDRTGALFF. The CDR3 DNA sequence: TGTGCCAGCAGTGATAGGACCGGGGCGCTGTTTTTT.

This clonotype occurred many times. The V call is TRBV5-1, the J call TRBJ2-6, with D possibly TRBD1 on 6 matching bases. V gave up 4 bases and J gave up 0 bases, with 14 bases separating them. The CDR3 consists of 17 residues. Germline V gene data show CDR1 as SGHRS and CDR2 as YFSETQ. The CDR3 sequence: CASSRGQPGSGANVLTF. The DNA of the CDR3 is TGCGCCAGCAGCCGAGGACAGCCAGGCTCTGGGGCCAACGTCCTGACTTTC.

This clonotype was observed a few times. CDR3 region: CASSFWTDFPGNTIYF. CDR3 coding DNA: TGCGCCAGCAGCTTCTGGACAGATTTCCCTGGAAACACCATATATTTT. The chain has TRBV5-1 and TRBJ1-3; perhaps TRBD1 as D (6 bases). Trimming took 2 bases from V and 2 from J, leaving 14 bases between them. The CDR3 runs to 16 residues. Germline V lookup: CDR1 SGHRS, CDR2 YFSETQ.

The chain uses TRBV6-6 and TRBJ1-5, with D unresolved. Germline V gives CDR1 MNHNY, CDR2 SVGAGI (reference sequence). V was shortened by 2 bases and J by 5 bases, with 7 bases between the two germline ends. The CDR3 loop spans 13 amino acids. Here the CDR3 DNA reads TGTGCCAGCAGTTACGTCGGGGATCAGCCCCAGCATTTT. This sequence encodes CASSYVGDQPQHF.

This clonotype was seen repeatedly, ten times or more. The chain has TRBV7-2 and TRBJ2-3, with D perhaps being TRBD1 or TRBD2 (5 bases each). Germline V lookup: CDR1 SGHTA, CDR2 FQGNSA. CDR3 length equals 15 residues. V lost 4 bases, J lost 2 bases, and 13 bases lay in between. The CDR3 coding sequence is TGTGCCAGCAGCTATGAGGGGAAGAACACAGATACGCAGTATTTT. Translating gives CASSYEGKNTDTQYF.

The V call is TRBV7-8, the J call TRBJ1-6; no reliable D call. V lost 5 bases to trimming and J lost 7 bases, with 12 bases between them. Per the germline V gene, CDR1 is SGHVS and CDR2 is FQNEAQ. The CDR3 loop spans 14 amino acids. CDR3 residues: CASSPAQRNSPLHF. The CDR3 nucleotides read TGTGCCAGCAGCCCAGCGCAGCGCAATTCACCCCTCCACTTT.

This clonotype has more than one count but fewer than ten. The rearrangement uses TRBV12-3 or TRBV12-4 and TRBJ2-7, with D unclear. Trimming pared 8 bases from V and 2 bases from J, leaving 13 bases between. CDR3 length: 13 amino acids. This CDR3 is CASGEGPTYEQYF. The DNA for the CDR3 is TGTGCCAGCGGGGAAGGACCAACCTACGAGCAGTACTTC.

This clonotype was found many times. V is TRBV12-3 or TRBV12-4 and J is TRBJ2-5, with a tentative D call TRBD2 (6 bases). The CDR3 extends over 15 amino acids. The V end lost 3 bases, the J end lost 5 bases, and 16 bases lay between the germline ends. The CDR3: CASSFYQGGGETQYF. CDR3 nucleotides: TGTGCCAGCAGTTTTTACCAGGGAGGAGGGGAGACCCAGTACTTC.

This clonotype was counted ten times or more. The chain joins TRBV10-3 to TRBJ2-3, with TRBD2 identical over 10 bases. Per germline, CDR1 ENHRY and CDR2 SYGVKD. The CDR3 has 17 amino acids. V was clipped by 3 bases and J by 2 bases; unmatched bases: 8. The CDR3 DNA reads TGTGCCATCAGTGACGGGCTAGCGGGGGCCGTCACAGATACGCAGTATTTT. It codes for CAISDGLAGAVTDTQYF.